One T cell receptor beta chain is described in this entry. This clonotype came up once. Its specific antigen is unknown. No qualities accompany the bases; no much larger clone lies one base away. A solitary read yields weak support. This entry comes from a study of CD8 T cells in Susac syndrome (dated by TCRdb to between 2019 and 2020). In terms of the full investigation: Repertoire sequencing was used to test whether CD8+ T cell activation and differentiation in Susac syndrome was antigen driven.

The CDR1 and CDR2 encoded by the germline V gene (reference sequence) are DFQATT and SNEGSKA. V loses 7 bases, J loses 5 bases, and the germline ends lie 21 bases apart. There are 15 amino acids in the CDR3, from cysteine to phenylalanine inclusive. Of all the DNA, just the CDR3 is kept, 45 bases in frame from base 1. Peripheral blood CD8+ and CD4+ T cells from healthy donors, Susac syndrome patients and multiple sclerosis patients were profiled by high-throughput TCR beta sequencing. The healthy donors served as controls matched for age and sex. Bulk CD8+ and CD4+ T cells were purified by magnetic negative isolation, whereas CD8+ TEMRA cells were enriched by FACS. Blood was drawn into EDTA tubes, processed within 24 hours, and PBMCs were isolated by density gradient centrifugation. PBMCs intended for TCR sequencing were cryopreserved in liquid nitrogen and thawed later in a water bath at 37 degrees C. The sorted or isolated CD4+, CD8+ and CD8+ TEMRA cells had a purity of 90% or higher.

Study-wide findings and limitations: The number of individuals in the TCR sequencing and HLA analysis was recognized as being relatively small.

RNA was extracted with the RNeasy kit and roughly 0.45 to 1 ug was reverse transcribed using random hexamers. The immunoSEQ multiplex PCR assay, which covers 54 Vbeta and 13 Jbeta segments, was used to amplify TCR beta CDR3 regions. To correct PCR amplification bias, a synthetic template baseline was used for both primer optimization and computational correction. On the study's bioinformatics: Reads were annotated to V, D and J genes per IMGT and analyzed with immunoSEQ Analyzer, keeping only productive sequences. Clonality was computed as one minus Shannon entropy normalized by log2 of the number of productive unique sequences. For each patient and control, public and private clones were evaluated among the 100 most prevalent clones. Clones were defined as Susac-specific if absent from the healthy and MS cohorts, from around 1,000 published viral clones and from other ImmuneACCESS disease sequences. TCRdb reprocessed the public reads (quality trimming at Q25 with fastp, clone calling with MiXCR) and kept in-frame beta chains. Duplicate CDR3 protein sequences are folded into a single record with the most common DNA and genes. TCRdb's processing, not the authors' own work, is the source of the V and J calls. The sample includes 150,000 to 200,000 distinct CDR3 sequences, with roughly 94% observed a single time. About 0.1% of the sample is held by the ten biggest clonotypes.

This TCR was recovered from a human donor in good health. The material sequenced was CD4+ T cells from PBMCs. The rearranged segments are TRBV20-1 and TRBJ2-1; tentative D gene TRBD2, with 6 bases matching. The nucleotides read TGCAGTGGCTCTACCCGACTAGTATCCCACAATGAGCAGTTCTTC. This translates into CSGSTRLVSHNEQFF.